Shown below are 21 T cell receptor beta chains from a single sample sequenced in a study of blood T cell repertoires in COVID-19. Repertoires were generated with immunoSEQ multiplex PCR, while TCRdb's copy carries only in-frame clones and drops some. In the table there are about 670,000 clones, approximately 90% of which are singletons. The sequenced material came from peripheral blood. The receptors originated from a woman younger than 30 with acute or convalescent COVID-19.

The gene calls are TRBV2 and TRBJ1-4; TRBD1 might be the D (6 bases). Between the trimmed V and J ends, which lost 3 bases and 2 bases, there was a span of 7 bases. The germline gives CDR1 SNHLY, CDR2 FYNNEI. The CDR3 contains 14 residues. CDR3 sequence reads: CASSDTGTNEKLFF. CDR3 DNA sequence: TGTGCCAGCAGTGATACAGGGACTAATGAAAAACTGTTTTTT.

The chain combines TRBV28 with TRBJ1-4, with D perhaps TRBD1 (5 bases). CDR3 size: 16 residues. Trimming cost V 5 bases and J 7 bases, with 20 bases left between them. Germline CDR1 and CDR2: MDHEN and SYDVKM. The DNA for the CDR3 is TGTGCCAGCAGTCCCGCCACCAGGACAACCGTTGAAAAACTGTTTTTT. It specifies CASSPATRTTVEKLFF.

This chain uses TRBV9 with TRBJ1-2, with 9 bases that match TRBD1. The CDR3 spans 15 residues. V lost 3 bases and J lost 8; bases outside the gene matches: 11. Germline CDR1 reads SGDLS; CDR2 reads YYNGEE. The CDR3 here is CASSARGRTGEGYTF. The CDR3 DNA follows: TGTGCCAGCAGCGCCCGTGGGCGGACAGGGGAAGGCTACACCTTC.

The chain couples TRBV4-1 to TRBJ1-2; 7 bases match TRBD1. The CDR3 is 17 residues long. V lost 7 bases, J lost 0 bases, and 14 bases stayed unmatched. The germline V gene has CDR1 MGHRA and CDR2 YSYEKL. The CDR3 DNA follows: TGCGCCAGCACCTGGAAGGACAGGATCGGGCCTAACTATGGCTACACCTTC. This gives the protein CASTWKDRIGPNYGYTF.

V usage is TRBV5-4 and J usage is TRBJ2-1; 11 positions agree with TRBD2. Germline-derived CDR1 and CDR2 are SGHNT and YYREEE (reference sequence). Trimming cost V 9 bases and J 3 bases; bases outside gene matches: 2. The CDR3 loop spans 13 amino acids. CDR3 sequence: CATGLADYNEQFF. The DNA of the CDR3 is TGTGCCACGGGACTAGCGGACTACAATGAGCAGTTCTTC.

This chain links TRBV11-2 with TRBJ2-7; weak D call: TRBD2 (6 bases). Per germline, CDR1 SGHAT and CDR2 FQNNGV. CDR3 length equals 15 residues. V lost 3 bases, J lost 5 bases, and 17 bases lay in between. CDR3 sequence (DNA): TGTGCCAGCAGCTTTAGCGGCCTTCGTGGCAACGAGCAGTACTTC. Translation: CASSFSGLRGNEQYF.

The chain carries TRBV28 and TRBJ2-2; no reliable D call. This CDR3 contains 12 residues. Germline CDR1 MDHEN, CDR2 SYDVKM. The germline V and J ends were trimmed by 6 bases and 1 base, with 3 bases remaining between them. The CDR3 protein is CASSLNTGELFF. DNA for the CDR3: TGTGCCAGCAGCCTGAACACCGGGGAGCTGTTTTTT. The variable domain in full, with the rest retrieved from reference TRBV28 and TRBJ2-2, is DVKVTQSSRYLVKRTGEKVFLECVQDMDHENMFWYRQDPGLGLRLIYFSYDVKMKEKGDIPEGYSVSREKKERFSLILESASTNQTSMYLCASSLNTGELFFGEGSRLTVL.

The CDR3 sequence: CASSVQGTQPQHF. CDR3 DNA: TGTGCCAGCAGTGTACAGGGGACTCAGCCCCAGCATTTT. V and J are TRBV25-1 and TRBJ1-5; TRBD1 aligns across 7 bases. Losses at the gene ends were 4 bases for V and 6 bases for J; bases not matched to a gene: 3. CDR3 length: 13 residues. Germline CDR1 reads MGHDK; CDR2 reads SYGVNS.

V is TRBV11-2 and J is TRBJ1-1; tentatively, D is TRBD1 (5 bases). The CDR3 totals 16 residues. The germline V gene has CDR1 SGHAT and CDR2 FQNNGV. The germline V and J ends were trimmed by 4 bases and 3 bases, with 18 bases remaining between them. CDR3 coding DNA: TGTGCCAGCAGCTCAGGGTGGGGAGGGATCGACACTGAAGCTTTCTTT. This gives the protein CASSSGWGGIDTEAFF.

Worth noting for this clone: The same CDR3 arises from other DNA sequences in this sample as well. The V gene is TRBV6-5, the J gene TRBJ2-1; D may be TRBD2 (5 bases). The germline V and J ends were trimmed by 0 bases and 0 bases, with 9 bases remaining between them. The CDR3 has 16 amino acids. Per the germline V gene, CDR1 is MNHEY and CDR2 is SVGAGI. For the CDR3, the DNA is TGTGCCAGCAGTTACTCGGGTACTAGCTCCTACAATGAGCAGTTCTTC. As protein: CASSYSGTSSYNEQFF.

Only a few counts were recorded for this clone. The rearrangement uses TRBV28 and TRBJ1-2, with 7 positions matching TRBD1. Germline lookup yields CDR1 MDHEN and CDR2 SYDVKM. The CDR3 covers 15 residues. V trimming: 8 bases; J trimming: 13 bases; junction bases outside the gene matches: 22. In DNA form, the CDR3 reads TGTGCCAGCCACCAAATGACAGGGTCCTTCTATATCTTCACCTTC. Its translation is CASHQMTGSFYIFTF.

The chain has TRBV7-9 and TRBJ2-3; D is perhaps TRBD1 (6 bases). Germline CDR1 SEHNR, CDR2 FQNEAQ (reference sequence). This CDR3 is 14 amino acids long. The V end lost 5 bases, the J end lost 2 bases, and 11 bases lay between the germline ends. The CDR3 sequence: CASSLRGFTDTQYF. The CDR3 nucleotides are TGTGCCAGCAGCCTCAGGGGCTTCACAGATACGCAGTATTTT.

The CDR3 region has the DNA TGCGCCAGCAGCCAAGAGCTGGGGGGAGGGGCTTTCTTT. Protein sequence: CASSQELGGGAFF. V usage is TRBV4-1 and J usage is TRBJ1-1, with TRBD1 as a possible D gene (5 bases). The V gene's germline CDR1 is MGHRA and CDR2 YSYEKL. V was trimmed by 0 bases and J by 11 bases, leaving 13 bases between them. The CDR3 loop spans 13 amino acids.

This clone appeared once. The rearrangement links TRBV29-1 to TRBJ2-7; 7 bases map to TRBD1. CDR3 length: 12 residues. Trimming at V came to 8 bases and at J to 6 bases, leaving 10 bases not matched to a gene. Germline V gene lookup returns CDR1 SQVTM and CDR2 ANQGSEA. The CDR3 loop is CSCLDRAREQYF. CDR3 in DNA: TGCAGCTGCCTTGACAGGGCCCGCGAGCAGTACTTC.

The rearrangement joins TRBV28 to TRBJ1-2; D unclear. The CDR3 is 11 residues long. Trimming left V 4 bases short and J 4 bases short, with 4 bases between. Per the germline V gene, CDR1 is MDHEN and CDR2 is SYDVKM. Here the CDR3 DNA reads TGTGCCAGCAGTTCAGTCTATGGCTACACCTTC. Translation gives CASSSVYGYTF.

V usage is TRBV19 and J usage is TRBJ1-1; D gene unclear. This CDR3 has 13 amino acids. Germline-derived CDR1 and CDR2 are LNHDA and SQIVND (reference sequence). V shed 3 bases and J shed 7 bases, with 12 bases lying between them. The CDR3 loop reads CASSIPPAGEAFF. In DNA form, the CDR3 reads TGTGCCAGTAGTATTCCCCCGGCAGGTGAAGCTTTCTTT.

The chain joins TRBV5-1 to TRBJ1-1, with a possible D match to TRBD1 (6 bases). CDR1 is SGHRS, CDR2 YFSETQ, per germline. The CDR3 loop spans 15 amino acids. V was clipped by 6 bases and J by 1 base, with 16 bases between them. For the CDR3, the DNA is TGCGCCAGCACACTTTCAGGGGCACCGAACACTGAAGCTTTCTTT. Translation gives CASTLSGAPNTEAFF.

The CDR3 sequence: CASRDIGQDYNEQFF. The CDR3 nucleotides read TGTGCCAGCAGGGACATCGGGCAGGACTACAATGAGCAGTTCTTC. The chain joins TRBV5-8 to TRBJ2-1; D possibly corresponds to TRBD1 (5 bases). Germline-derived CDR1 and CDR2 are SGHTS and YDEGEE. This CDR3 is built from 15 residues. The V gene lost 5 bases and the J gene lost 3 bases, with 15 bases spanning the gap.

The chain has TRBV24-1 and TRBJ1-2; TRBD1 matches at 8 bases. Germline V gene data show CDR1 as KGHDR and CDR2 as SFDVKD. Trimming at V came to 7 bases and at J to 2 bases, leaving 11 bases not matched to a gene. The CDR3 sequence is 16 residues long. CDR3 nucleotides: TGTGCCACCAGAGGGACAGGAGTCGGTCTGAACTATGGCTACACCTTC. The encoded protein is CATRGTGVGLNYGYTF.

The V and J genes are TRBV30 and TRBJ1-5, with TRBD1 identical over 8 bases. The junction had 7 bases not matched to a gene; V was cut back by 5 bases and J by 7 bases. The CDR3 loop spans 13 amino acids. Germline V gene lookup returns CDR1 GTSNPN and CDR2 SVGIG (reference sequence). This CDR3 reads CAWAPGGRQPQHF. The CDR3 DNA reads TGTGCCTGGGCTCCAGGGGGCAGGCAGCCCCAGCATTTT.

The chain combines TRBV7-8 with TRBJ1-1; possibly TRBD1 for D (6 bases). This CDR3 region has 14 residues. Germline CDR1 SGHVS, CDR2 FQNEAQ. The germline V and J ends were trimmed by 2 bases and 1 base, with 8 bases remaining between them. DNA of the CDR3: TGTGCCAGCAGCTTAAAACAGGGGAACACTGAAGCTTTCTTT. This codes for CASSLKQGNTEAFF.